This TCR beta chain was documented in a study of T cell repertoires in cytomegalovirus infection. The study, taken as a whole, reports: In two of eight donors, the top clonotype was HLA-C-restricted CMV-specific.

TCRdb ran MiXCR on the reads and lists one entry per CDR3 protein. This repertoire shows about 830,000 distinct CDR3 sequences, about 33% found once; its top ten account for around 12%. Only a few counts were recorded for this clonotype. Its cognate antigen is unknown. Trimming cost V 2 bases and J 4 bases, with 17 bases left between them. CDR3 length equals 16 residues. The sequencing here drew on cultured CD8+ T cells from PBMCs, taken from culture after CMV antigen stimulation. The origin of this receptor is a human donor in good health (CMV status not recorded). Some clones in this sample may be carry-over from other donors' samples. This sequence joins TRBV12-3 or TRBV12-4 and TRBJ1-1; D perhaps matches TRBD1 (6 bases). CDR3 loop: CASSLPTWEGGTEAFF. The CDR3 bases are TGTGCCAGCAGTTTACCAACCTGGGAGGGGGGCACTGAAGCTTTCTTT.